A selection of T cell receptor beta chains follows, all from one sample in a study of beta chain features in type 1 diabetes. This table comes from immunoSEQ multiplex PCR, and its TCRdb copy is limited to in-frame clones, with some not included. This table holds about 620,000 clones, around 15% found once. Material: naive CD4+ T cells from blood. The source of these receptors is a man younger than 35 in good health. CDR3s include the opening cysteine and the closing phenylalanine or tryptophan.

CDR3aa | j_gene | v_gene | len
CSARSSYEQYF | TRBJ2-7 | TRBV20-1 | 11
CASSRWTVSRLDTQYF | TRBJ2-3 | TRBV28 | 16
CASRPGQGLYEQYF | TRBJ2-7 | TRBV7-2 | 14
CASSLKRDSQETQYF | TRBJ2-5 | TRBV7-8 | 15
CASSVGKGLDSKNIQYF | TRBJ2-4 | TRBV9 | 17
CASSLGDRHYGYTF | TRBJ1-2 | TRBV7-3 | 14
CASSQESGYEQYF | TRBJ2-7 | TRBV4-3 | 13
CASSIAGSSGNTIYF | TRBJ1-3 | TRBV7-3 | 15
CASSLEMGAGETQYF | TRBJ2-5 | TRBV5-4 | 15
CASSTGGNTEAFF | TRBJ1-1 | TRBV4-3 | 13
CASSVDSGSQETQYF | TRBJ2-5 | TRBV18 | 15
CASSGGSGEKLFF | TRBJ1-4 | TRBV5-1 | 13
CASRPAGTGVGYTF | TRBJ1-2 | TRBV27 | 14
CASSPGTPNTEAFF | TRBJ1-1 | TRBV7-9 | 14
CASSEGQGESGANVLTF | TRBJ2-6 | TRBV11-3 | 17
CASSLVATSFSYNEQFF | TRBJ2-1 | TRBV5-1 | 17
CATREPGQGTYEQYF | TRBJ2-7 | TRBV15 | 15
CSVVTGISSYEQYF | TRBJ2-7 | TRBV29-1 | 14
CASSYEPYNEQFF | TRBJ2-1 | TRBV6-5 | 13
CASSEGTRTGGSYEQYF | TRBJ2-7 | TRBV25-1 | 17
CSASDPKQFF | TRBJ2-1 | TRBV20-1 | 10
CASSGRGGVSTDTQYF | TRBJ2-3 | TRBV7-8 | 16
CAWRAAGLEQYF | TRBJ2-7 | TRBV30 | 12
CASSLASRAKGTQYF | TRBJ2-3 | TRBV5-4 | 15
CAISETASGVYEQYF | TRBJ2-7 | TRBV10-3 | 15
CASKQEETSGLSGELFF | TRBJ2-2 | TRBV2 | 17
CASSWKREWSDTQYF | TRBJ2-3 | TRBV7-6 | 15
CASSETADYGYTF | TRBJ1-2 | TRBV6-4 | 13
CASSSSGTSGSRFEYEQYF | TRBJ2-7 | TRBV5-4 | 19